The subject of this entry is one T cell receptor beta chain. Its antigen is unknown. No base quality information exists; no much larger clone differs at one position. This sample was included in a study of T cell changes during pregnancy in multiple sclerosis (dated by TCRdb to the late 2010s). In terms of the full investigation: In women with multiple sclerosis, the researchers looked at how the T cell repertoire shifted as pregnancy progressed.

V is cut back by 8 bases and J by 5 bases, with 8 bases in the junction unmatched. From a lookup of the germline V gene, CDR1 and CDR2 are SNHLY and FYNNEI. The CDR3 covers 14 residues, taking in both the cysteine and the phenylalanine. The kept DNA is CDR3 alone, 42 bases in frame from the first base. Libraries were constructed by the immunoSEQ multiplex PCR assay. Not all clones reach the TCRdb copy of this immuneACCESS table, which keeps in-frame sequences only. Checked studies attribute under half of the gap to unresolved V genes and leave the rest unexplained. The sample yields around 66,000 clones; roughly nine tenths were counted once. 2.5% to 3.5% of the sample belongs to the ten largest clones.

The input for sequencing was peripheral blood, taken in the first trimester of pregnancy. This receptor was obtained from a female donor in good health, enrolled as a control in a pregnancy study. The sequence joins TRBV2 to TRBJ2-7; TRBD1 aligns with 11 central bases. CDR3 loop: CASGKGQGVHEQYF. The nucleotides read TGTGCCAGCGGAAAGGGACAGGGGGTCCACGAGCAGTACTTC.